Included here is one T cell receptor beta chain sequence, with context. The source of the sample is a study of blood T cell repertoires in COVID-19. As for the study in general: Acute-phase and convalescent COVID-19 samples originated in the United States, Italy and Spain. T cells, B-cell-depleted T cells, or PBMCs provided the cDNA or gDNA that served as material.

Here immunoSEQ multiplex PCR was the method, and the copy in TCRdb shows in-frame clones only, minus some. The data hold 150,000 to 200,000 clones, with about 93% observed a single time. The source of this sequence is a man between 50 and 59 years old with acute or convalescent COVID-19. Sequenced sample: peripheral blood.

CDR3 protein: CASSVGTGSTEAFF. In DNA form, the CDR3 reads TGTGCCAGCAGCGTAGGGACAGGGTCCACTGAAGCTTTCTTT. J is TRBJ1-1 and V is TRBV9, with 8 bases matching TRBD1. Trimming took 0 bases from V and 4 from J; bases not matched to a gene: 2. The CDR3 has 14 amino acids. In germline, CDR1 is SGDLS, CDR2 YYNGEE.